This T cell receptor beta chain was obtained from a study of beta chain features in type 1 diabetes. Germline loops: CDR1 MDHEN, CDR2 SYDVKM. Trimming pared 1 base from V and 3 bases from J, leaving 9 bases between. CDR3 size: 14 residues. Study conclusions and caveats: An over-representation of cells with high TCR expression could result from cDNA sequencing.

TCRB transcripts that were expressed got sequenced, as all of the isolated RNA had been reverse transcribed. Using immunoSEQ multiplex PCR, the repertoire was profiled, and TCRdb retains in-frame clones only, with some absent. The table lists 300,000 to 400,000 clones, around 10% of them singletons. The sample holds a few counts of this clone. Its specificity is unknown. This chain joins TRBV28 and TRBJ1-2; D unresolved. The sequencing sample was made of naive CD4+ T cells from blood. This receptor was taken from a woman between 25 and 40 years old in good health. The CDR3 bases are TGTGCCAGCAGTTTATCAACCAGATACTATGGCTACACCTTC. Its translation: CASSLSTRYYGYTF.